Shown below are 8 T cell receptor beta chains from a single sample sequenced in a study of identical twins. TCRdb analysed the 5' RACE reads with MiXCR anew, one entry per CDR3 protein. The sample holds 400,000 to 550,000 distinct CDR3 sequences, about 24% seen once. These data are also associated with another study on T cells expressing NK-cell markers.

Input material: CD4+ T cells sorted from blood. These receptors were taken from a woman younger than 35 in good health.

The rearrangement joins TRBV18 to TRBJ2-1; no reliable D call. V shed 3 bases and J shed 9 bases, with 12 bases lying between them. CDR1 KGHSH and CDR2 LQKENI come from the germline V gene. CDR3 length: 13 residues. The chain's CDR3 is CASSPFDLLEQFF. For the CDR3, the DNA is TGTGCCAGCTCACCTTTTGACTTGCTTGAGCAGTTCTTC. The whole variable domain, filled in from reference TRBV18 and TRBJ2-1, reads NAGVMQNPRHLVRRRGQEARLRCSPMKGHSHVYWYRQLPEEGLKFMVYLQKENIIDESGMPKERFSAEFPKEGPSILRIQQVVRGDSAAYFCASSPFDLLEQFFGPGTRLTVL.

V is TRBV5-5 and J is TRBJ1-5; D is ambiguous. The CDR3 loop spans 15 amino acids. Germline V lookup: CDR1 SGHKS, CDR2 YYEKEE (reference sequence). Trimming stripped 0 bases from V and 2 bases from J, with 9 bases between. DNA of the CDR3: TGTGCCAGCAGCTTGGGCCCGACGGGCAATCAGCCCCAGCATTTT. Residues: CASSLGPTGNQPQHF.

This chain uses TRBV5-1 with TRBJ2-1; D uncertain. This CDR3 region has 14 residues. V was clipped by 1 base and J by 7 bases, with 12 bases between them. From germline, CDR1 is SGHRS and CDR2 YFSETQ. CDR3 residues: CASSLTWSRNEQFF. The CDR3 DNA is TGCGCCAGCAGCTTGACTTGGTCTAGGAATGAGCAGTTCTTC.

The rearrangement links TRBV6-1 to TRBJ2-7; 7 nucleotides agree with TRBD2. The CDR3 is 15 residues long. Germline trimming cut 5 bases from V and 2 bases from J; bases unmatched to any gene: 9. Germline-derived CDR1 and CDR2 are MNHNS and SASEGT. The CDR3 reads CASSPLEAGTYEQYF. DNA of the CDR3: TGTGCCAGCAGTCCGTTAGAAGCGGGGACCTACGAGCAGTACTTC.

The rearrangement joins TRBV10-1 to TRBJ2-3, with 9 bases that match TRBD1. Trimming at V came to 0 bases and at J to 4 bases, leaving 5 bases not matched to a gene. Germline CDR1 is WNHNN and CDR2 is SYGVQD (reference sequence). This CDR3 is built from 16 residues. CDR3 sequence (DNA): TGCGCCAGCAGTGAGTCAGGACAGGGGTACCCAGATACGCAGTATTTT. Residues: CASSESGQGYPDTQYF.

This clonotype has ten or more counts. This sequence joins TRBV20-1 and TRBJ2-3; TRBD2 might be the D (6 bases). Between the trimmed V and J ends, which lost 0 bases and 1 base, there was a span of 14 bases. Germline V lookup: CDR1 DFQATT, CDR2 SNEGSKA (reference sequence). The CDR3 has 16 residues. The CDR3 DNA follows: TGCAGTGCTAGAGATTTAGGGAGGTTAGGCACAGATACGCAGTATTTT. Its protein product is CSARDLGRLGTDTQYF.

This clonotype was seen only a few times. The genes are TRBV2 and TRBJ2-4; D tentatively reads TRBD1 or TRBD2 (6 bases each). CDR3 length: 15 residues. Germline CDR1 reads SNHLY; CDR2 reads FYNNEI. V shed 3 bases and J shed 1 base, with 10 bases lying between them. The CDR3 loop reads CASSDWGAAKNIQYF. CDR3 coding DNA: TGTGCCAGCAGTGATTGGGGGGCGGCCAAAAACATTCAGTACTTC. The variable domain in full, completed from reference TRBV2 and TRBJ2-4, reads EPEVTQTPSHQVTQMGQEVILRCVPISNHLYFYWYRQILGQKVEFLVSFYNNEISEKSEIFDDQFSVERPDGSNFTLKIRSTKLEDSAMYFCASSDWGAAKNIQYFGAGTRLSVL.

This clonotype was found a few times. The rearrangement links TRBV29-1 to TRBJ2-3; no firm D call. Trimming removed 4 bases from V and 2 bases from J, with 10 bases in between. Looked up from germline, CDR1 is SQVTM and CDR2 is ANQGSEA. The CDR3 runs to 13 residues. The DNA for the CDR3 is TGCAGCGTTGGATCCAGGAACACAGATACGCAGTATTTT. Translated, it gives CSVGSRNTDTQYF.